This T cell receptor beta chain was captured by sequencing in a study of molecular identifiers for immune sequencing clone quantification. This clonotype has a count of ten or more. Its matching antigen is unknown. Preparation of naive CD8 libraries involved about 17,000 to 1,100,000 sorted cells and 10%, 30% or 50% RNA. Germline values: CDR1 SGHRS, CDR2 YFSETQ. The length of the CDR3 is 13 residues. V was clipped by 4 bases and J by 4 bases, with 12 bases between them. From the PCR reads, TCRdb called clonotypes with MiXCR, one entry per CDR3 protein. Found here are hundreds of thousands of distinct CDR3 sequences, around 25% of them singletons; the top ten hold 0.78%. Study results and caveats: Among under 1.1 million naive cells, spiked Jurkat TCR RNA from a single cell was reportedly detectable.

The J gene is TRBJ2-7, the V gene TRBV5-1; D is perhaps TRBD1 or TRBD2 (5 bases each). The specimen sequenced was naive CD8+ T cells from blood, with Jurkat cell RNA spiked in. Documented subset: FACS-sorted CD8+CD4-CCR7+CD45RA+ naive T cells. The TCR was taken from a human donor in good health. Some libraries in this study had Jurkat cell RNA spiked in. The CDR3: CASSGEGSYEQYF. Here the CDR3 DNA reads TGCGCCAGCAGCGGAGAGGGGAGTTACGAGCAGTACTTC.